What follows are 13 T cell receptor delta chains derived from one specimen sequenced in a study of γδ T cells in repeated Plasmodium falciparum infection (dated by TCRdb to the early 2020s). Libraries were constructed by multiplex PCR. These reads were obtained on an Illumina MiSeq. TCRdb reanalyzed the public reads with the CATT caller, and identical DNA sequences were merged afterwards. This sample lists 90,000 to 95,000 delta-chain clones; approximately 0.92% were detected once. The ten most abundant clones make up 9.6% of the sample. Vgamma9/Vdelta2+ and Vdelta2-negative gammadelta T cell populations were flow-sorted from peripheral blood mononuclear cells for bulk TCR repertoire analysis. Sequences were obtained from gamma-delta T cells from blood. Receptor source: a pool of human donors (malaria-infected and uninfected, not separated).

Points on this clone: TCRdb's protein for this DNA is that of a much larger clone and differs from the translation at residue 7, likely a read error; the protein shown is the DNA translation. The rearrangement joins TRDV1 to TRDJ1; 10 positions match TRDD3. The CDR3 runs 20 residues. Germline V CDR1 and CDR2: TSWWSYY, QGS. Trimming at V came to 4 bases and at J to 3 bases, leaving 20 bases not matched to a gene. The CDR3 is CALGGPKTLGDTKSADKLIF. In DNA form, the CDR3 reads TGTGCTCTTGGGGGCCCCAAAACATTGGGGGATACTAAAAGTGCCGATAAACTCATCTTT.

As to this clone: TCRdb shows a much larger clone's protein in place of this DNA's translation, and the two differ at residue 12, likely through a read error; the protein shown is translated from the DNA. The chain links TRDV1 to TRDJ1; D not certain. No J gene is reported in TCRdb; it was inferred here by comparing the DNA with germline. Germline loops: CDR1 TSWWSYY, CDR2 QGS. The CDR3 is 16 amino acids. Written as DNA, the CDR3 is TGTGCTCTTGGGGAACTACTCCCCCTTTACACCGGTAAACTCATCTTT. Protein: CALGELLPLYTGKLIF.

This clone came up a few times. TCRdb pairs this DNA with a much larger clone's protein that differs at residue 4, likely a read error; the protein shown was translated from the DNA. The rearrangement joins TRDV2 to TRDJ1; 11 positions agree with TRDD3. Germline V lookup: CDR1 GEAIGNYY, CDR2 EKD. V lost 5 bases, J lost 5 bases, and 18 bases stayed unmatched. The CDR3 is 18 residues long. The CDR3 reads CACGTVFGGYARSDKLIF. CDR3 sequence (DNA): TGTGCCTGTGGCACGGTATTTGGGGGATACGCTCGGAGTGATAAACTCATCTTT.

Notes on this clone: One base separates it from a far larger clone, so it is likely a read error. The identical CDR3 is also encoded by other nucleotide sequences in the sample. V and J are TRDV1 and TRDJ1; a possible D gene is TRDD3 (6 bases). This CDR3 has 16 residues. Germline V lookup: CDR1 TSWWSYY, CDR2 QGS. The CDR3 loop reads CALGYWAEDNTDKLIF. The CDR3 region has the DNA TGTGCTCTTGGGTACTGGGCGGAGGATAACACAGATAAACTCATCTTT.

Only a few counts were recorded for this clone. This DNA translates differently at residue 5 from the TCRdb protein, which is that of a much larger clone; a read error is likely, and the protein shown is the DNA's own translation. The rearrangement uses TRDV1 and TRDJ1; 9 bases line up with TRDD3. The J gene, not given by TCRdb, was assigned here from a germline match of the nucleotide sequence. CDR3 length equals 18 residues. The germline gives CDR1 TSWWSYY, CDR2 QGS. The junction had 14 bases not matched to a gene; V was cut back by 4 bases and J by 2 bases. CDR3 in amino acids: CALGGFAWGMKTTDKLIF. CDR3 nucleotides: TGTGCTCTTGGGGGATTCGCCTGGGGGATGAAGACGACCGATAAACTCATCTTT.

As regards this clone: This likely traces to a read error, being one base from a far larger clone. Other DNA sequences of this sample code for an identical CDR3. The rearrangement joins TRDV1 to TRDJ1; 8 positions agree with TRDD3. TCRdb offers no J gene call, so here the DNA was matched to germline to obtain one. Germline CDR1 TSWWSYY, CDR2 QGS. CDR3 length: 17 residues. The CDR3 protein is CALGELGLGYAADKLIF. CDR3 nucleotides: TGTGCTCTCGGGGAACTAGGGCTGGGATACGCGGCCGATAAACTCATCTTT.

To note about this clone: A read error is likely here: a far larger clone is one base away. Other DNA sequences within the sample encode an identical CDR3. The chain employs TRDV2 and TRDJ1, with 8 bases aligning to TRDD3. No J gene was available from TCRdb, and it was assigned here by a germline match of the DNA. The CDR3 is 16 amino acids. Germline values: CDR1 GEAIGNYY, CDR2 EKD. With V trimmed by 3 bases and J by 9 bases, 17 bases remained unmatched. The CDR3 loop reads CACDRLSVLGVPELIF. Here the CDR3 DNA reads TGTGCCTGTGACCGACTTTCCGTACTGGGGGTACCGGAACTCATCTTT.

This clone was observed a handful of times. This sequence is one base from a far larger clone and is likely a read error. Additional DNA sequences in this sample encode the identical CDR3. V gene TRDV1 combines with J gene TRDJ3; 10 bases align to TRDD3. No J gene is reported in TCRdb; it was inferred here by comparing the DNA with germline. This CDR3 has 26 amino acids. CDR1 TSWWSYY and CDR2 QGS come from the germline V gene. The CDR3 DNA reads as TGTGCCCTTGGGGGAACTAAAGTCCAAAAGGGGGATACGCTTAGGGAGTTCTCCTGGGACACCCGACAGATGTTTTTC. Protein: CALGGTKVQKGDTLREFSWDTRQMFF.

About this clone: A far bigger clonotype differs at one base, so this is likely a read error. Within the sample, other DNA sequences also encode this same CDR3. J is TRDJ1 and V is TRDV1; D possibly corresponds to TRDD2 (6 bases). The J gene is not listed in TCRdb, so it was assigned here from a DNA match to germline. V lost 0 bases to trimming and J lost 0 bases, with 32 bases between them. Germline V CDR1 and CDR2: TSWWSYY, QGS. This CDR3 has 23 residues. CDR3 sequence reads: CALGELRAFPYDTGAGDTDKLIF. In nucleotides, the CDR3 is TGTGCTCTTGGGGAACTAAGGGCCTTCCCATACGATACCGGAGCAGGGGACACCGATAAACTCATCTTT.

Comment on this clone: TCRdb lists the protein of a much larger clone for this DNA, which differs at residue 18, so this is likely a read error; the protein given here is translated from the DNA itself. The chain links TRDV1 to TRDJ1, with 13 bases identical to TRDD3. The CDR3 sequence is 23 residues long. Losses at the gene ends were 2 bases for V and 3 bases for J; bases not matched to a gene: 24. Germline loops: CDR1 TSWWSYY, CDR2 QGS. This CDR3 is CALGEDRRIVLGDTLRYADKLIF. For the CDR3, the DNA is TGTGCTCTTGGGGAAGATAGAAGAATTGTACTGGGGGATACGCTCCGATACGCCGATAAACTCATCTTT.

This clone was counted between two and nine times. TCRdb lists the protein of a much larger clone for this DNA, which differs at residue 3, so this is likely a read error; the protein given here is translated from the DNA itself. The chain carries TRDV2 and TRDJ1, with a weak D call TRDD2 (5 bases). Assignment of the J gene here rests on matching the DNA to germline, because TCRdb gives none. V was pared by 8 bases and J by 2 bases, with 26 bases between. The CDR3 runs to 17 residues. Germline V CDR1 and CDR2: GEAIGNYY, EKD. CDR3 sequence reads: CAYGPSGTYSRTDKLIF. In nucleotides, the CDR3 is TGTGCCTATGGCCCTAGTGGAACCTACTCCCGGACCGATAAACTCATCTTT.

The sample holds many counts of this clone. This DNA translates differently at residue 8 from the TCRdb protein, which is that of a much larger clone; a read error is likely, and the protein shown is the DNA's own translation. The V gene is TRDV2, the J gene TRDJ1; no definite D call. This CDR3 is 13 amino acids long. CDR1 and CDR2 (germline): GEAIGNYY, EKD. Trimming cost V 6 bases and J 3 bases, with 13 bases left between them. The CDR3 nucleotides are TGTGCCTGTCGTCCTCGGGACGCCGATAAACTCATCTTT. Translation gives CACRPRDADKLIF.

Regarding this clone: The likely explanation is a read error, given a far larger clone one base away. Different DNA sequences within this sample yield the same CDR3. The chain has TRDV1 and TRDJ1; perhaps TRDD3 as D (8 bases). TCRdb offers no J gene call, so here the DNA was matched to germline to obtain one. V was pared by 4 bases and J by 3 bases, with 42 bases between. The CDR3 has 24 amino acids. Germline CDR1 and CDR2: TSWWSYY and QGS. CDR3 bases: TGTGCTCTTGGGGCTACCCAATTCCTACCGGTCCTTTATACTGGGGGGTACCTCGCCGATAAACTCATCTTT. Translating it yields CALGATQFLPVLYTGGYLADKLIF.